This TCR beta chain was observed in a study of blood T cell repertoires in COVID-19. Sequencing was performed with immunoSEQ multiplex PCR; in TCRdb, only in-frame clones are kept and a portion is missing. This table has about 180,000 clones, approximately 87% appearing once. There are 14 residues in the CDR3. The germline V and J ends were trimmed by 2 bases and 4 bases, with 11 bases remaining between them. Germline CDR1 MNHEY, CDR2 SMNVEV (reference sequence). This receptor was identified in a man between 65 and 79 years old with active or convalescent COVID-19. The rearrangement joins TRBV27 to TRBJ1-1, with D perhaps matching TRBD1 (6 bases). Sequencing used peripheral blood. The CDR3 DNA reads as TGTGCCAGCAGTTTACGTACAGGGCTCACTGAAGCTTTCTTT. This codes for CASSLRTGLTEAFF.